The 17 T cell receptor beta chains below were found in one sample sequenced in a study of patients and donors after allogeneic stem cell transplantation. TCRdb itself ran the RT-PCR reads through MiXCR, one entry per CDR3 protein. The table shows more than 850,000 distinct CDR3 sequences, with approximately 18% occurring only once. Sequencing input: blood, either unsorted or a sorted T cell fraction (not recorded which). The origin of the receptors is a human donor who was either an allogeneic HSCT recipient or a stem cell or donor lymphocyte infusion donor (not recorded which). It is not recorded whose cells these are; they may come from a transplant donor.

This clonotype was seen a handful of times. This chain joins TRBV2 and TRBJ2-2; the D gene is possibly TRBD1 (5 bases). Germline V gene sequence: CDR1 SNHLY, CDR2 FYNNEI. V lost 6 bases and J lost 4, with 9 bases in between. The CDR3 is 13 residues long. The CDR3 DNA sequence: TGTGCCAGCAGACAGGCACCCACCGGGGAGCTGTTTTTT. It codes for CASRQAPTGELFF.

The chain joins TRBV11-2 to TRBJ2-5, with D possibly being TRBD1 (5 bases). This CDR3 has 14 amino acids. The germline gives CDR1 SGHAT, CDR2 FQNNGV. The germline V and J ends were trimmed by 1 base and 3 bases, with 9 bases remaining between them. The DNA of the CDR3 is TGTGCCAGCAGCTTAGTCAGGACAAAAGAGACCCAGTACTTC. This sequence encodes CASSLVRTKETQYF.

A few counts support this clonotype. The V gene is TRBV2, the J gene TRBJ2-7; TRBD1 agrees at 7 bases. The CDR3 has 15 amino acids. CDR1 is SNHLY and CDR2 is FYNNEI in the germline V gene. The J segment lost 2 bases and the V segment lost 3 bases, leaving 7 bases of the junction unmatched. The CDR3 here is CASSDLLDRAYEQYF. Written as DNA, the CDR3 is TGTGCCAGCAGTGACCTACTCGACAGGGCCTACGAGCAGTACTTC.

This clonotype was seen a handful of times. For the CDR3, the DNA is TGTGCCAGCAGTGGGAGGGGGGCCCGCGGAAACACCATATATTTT. Translated, it gives CASSGRGARGNTIYF. The chain joins TRBV12-3 or TRBV12-4 to TRBJ1-3, with D tentatively TRBD1 (6 bases). V shed 5 bases and J shed 4 bases, with 15 bases lying between them. The CDR3 loop spans 15 amino acids.

The CDR3 region is CASSLDQDWTYEQYF. CDR3 in DNA: TGTGCCAGCAGCCTGGACCAGGACTGGACCTACGAGCAGTACTTC. The V and J genes are TRBV7-8 and TRBJ2-7; tentatively, D is TRBD2 (5 bases). Germline V gene data show CDR1 as SGHVS and CDR2 as FQNEAQ. The V and J ends lost 5 bases and 2 bases respectively, with 16 bases between them. This CDR3 comprises 15 residues.

This CDR3 is CASSSTKTGGDSPLHF. The CDR3 nucleotides are TGCGCCAGCAGCTCAACTAAGACGGGAGGGGATTCACCCCTCCACTTT. The V call is TRBV5-1, the J call TRBJ1-6, with D possibly TRBD1 on 5 matching bases. The CDR3 covers 16 residues. Trimming removed 3 bases at V and 8 bases at J, with 18 bases between. The germline gives CDR1 SGHRS, CDR2 YFSETQ.

V is TRBV2 and J is TRBJ1-2; a weak D match, TRBD1 (5 bases). The germline V gene encodes CDR1 SNHLY and CDR2 FYNNEI. CDR3 size: 13 residues. V gave up 3 bases and J gave up 4 bases, with 9 bases separating them. CDR3 region: CASSDSGRYGYTF. CDR3 coding DNA: TGTGCCAGCAGTGATTCGGGACGCTATGGCTACACCTTC.

The sample holds a few counts of this clonotype. The V and J genes are TRBV12-3 or TRBV12-4 and TRBJ1-2; the D gene is possibly TRBD1 (6 bases). There are 14 residues in the CDR3. V shed 3 bases and J shed 2 bases, with 10 bases lying between them. The CDR3 is CASSFNTGNYGYTF. In nucleotides, the CDR3 is TGTGCCAGCAGTTTCAACACAGGGAACTATGGCTACACCTTC.

This rearrangement joins TRBV5-1 to TRBJ2-7, with D possibly being TRBD1 or TRBD2 (5 bases each). Trimming removed 3 bases at V and 5 bases at J, with 18 bases between. Germline CDR1 SGHRS, CDR2 YFSETQ. The length of the CDR3 is 15 residues. As DNA, the CDR3 is TGCGCCAGCAGCTCGCCGGGACCTGCGGGTGACGAGCAGTACTTC. Its protein is CASSSPGPAGDEQYF.

This clonotype was counted only a few times. This sequence joins TRBV5-1 and TRBJ2-7; 9 positions agree with TRBD1. Losses at the gene ends were 4 bases for V and 4 bases for J; bases not matched to a gene: 9. The CDR3 extends over 15 amino acids. Germline lookup yields CDR1 SGHRS and CDR2 YFSETQ. The CDR3 here is CASSLPGTGKYEQYF. CDR3 sequence (DNA): TGCGCCAGCAGCCTACCCGGGACAGGGAAGTACGAGCAGTACTTC.

This clonotype has more than one count but fewer than ten. This sequence joins TRBV3-1 and TRBJ1-2; TRBD1 might be the D (6 bases). Germline lookup yields CDR1 LGHDT and CDR2 YNNKEL (reference sequence). V dropped 4 bases and J dropped 0 bases, with 18 bases sitting between them. CDR3 length equals 17 residues. The CDR3 reads CASSPKGGLRANYGYTF. CDR3 coding DNA: TGTGCCAGCAGCCCCAAGGGGGGACTACGTGCTAACTATGGCTACACCTTC.

This clonotype has a count of ten or more. V and J are TRBV12-3 or TRBV12-4 and TRBJ1-4; the D gene is possibly TRBD1 (5 bases). CDR3 size: 14 residues. Trimming removed 6 bases from V and 7 bases from J, with 15 bases in between. CDR3 sequence (DNA): TGTGCCAGCAGGATTACAGGAGGAGGTGAAAAACTGTTTTTT. Its translation is CASRITGGGEKLFF.

V is TRBV24-1 and J is TRBJ2-1, with D uncertain. V was trimmed by 1 base and J by 13 bases, leaving 7 bases between them. Germline V gives CDR1 KGHDR, CDR2 SFDVKD. CDR3 length: 11 amino acids. The CDR3 DNA sequence: TGTGCCACCAGTGATTTCAGCGTACAGTTCTTC. Its protein product is CATSDFSVQFF.

This clonotype has a handful of counts. The chain links TRBV27 to TRBJ2-5, with no clear D. The germline V and J ends were trimmed by 6 bases and 0 bases, with 14 bases remaining between them. Germline V gene data show CDR1 as MNHEY and CDR2 as SMNVEV (reference sequence). The CDR3 is 15 amino acids. In nucleotides, the CDR3 is TGTGCCAGCAGCGAGGACGTTACAGACCAAGAGACCCAGTACTTC. Translation: CASSEDVTDQETQYF.

Many counts were recorded for this clonotype. The chain has TRBV12-3 or TRBV12-4 and TRBJ2-7; D call uncertain. The CDR3 runs 15 residues. Trimming took off 3 bases at V and 3 bases at J, with 15 bases between the two ends. DNA for the CDR3: TGTGCCAGCAGTTTTAGGTCGGGCCTAGACTACGAGCAGTACTTC. The encoded protein is CASSFRSGLDYEQYF.

This sequence joins TRBV6-1 and TRBJ2-5, with D possibly TRBD2 on 7 matching bases. Trimming removed 0 bases at V and 5 bases at J, with 16 bases between. CDR1 and CDR2 from the germline V gene are MNHNS and SASEGT. CDR3 size: 16 residues. The CDR3 bases are TGTGCCAGCAGTGAAGCGGGGGGGGCTGCAGGGGAGACCCAGTACTTC. Its protein product is CASSEAGGAAGETQYF.

The chain employs TRBV2 and TRBJ2-1; 7 nucleotides line up with TRBD2. This CDR3 has 16 residues. The germline CDR1 and CDR2 sequences are SNHLY and FYNNEI. V was clipped by 1 base and J by 8 bases; unmatched bases: 11. The CDR3: CASSEVGGGVTHEQFF. The CDR3, as DNA: TGTGCCAGCAGTGAAGTTGGGGGGGGGGTGACCCATGAGCAGTTCTTC.